This T cell receptor (beta chain) was recorded in a study of identical twins. TCRdb called the 5' RACE reads again in MiXCR, with one record for every CDR3 protein. The table includes approximately 210,000 distinct CDR3 sequences, less than 10% detected once. CDR1 is DFQATT and CDR2 is SNEGSKA in the germline V gene (reference sequence). The junction had 5 bases not matched to a gene; V was cut back by 6 bases and J by 4 bases. This CDR3 comprises 14 residues. The sequence was obtained from a woman aged 18-30 years in good health. The sample taken for sequencing was memory (CD45RO+) T cells sorted from blood. The chain carries TRBV20-1 and TRBJ2-5; TRBD2 matches at 13 bases. The CDR3 here is CSARTSGRLETQYF. The CDR3 DNA sequence: TGCAGTGCAAGGACTAGCGGGAGACTAGAGACCCAGTACTTC.